The 16 T cell receptor beta chains listed next were all sequenced from one sample in a study of blood T cell repertoires in COVID-19. TCRdb's copy holds only in-frame clones and misses some; the assay was immunoSEQ multiplex PCR. Here the sample spans around 130,000 clones, roughly nine tenths being singletons. The sample consisted of peripheral blood. These receptors were taken from a human donor with COVID-19, enrolled during active disease. The donor label of this sample is uncertain.

This chain uses TRBV12-5 with TRBJ2-2; 7 bases line up with TRBD1. CDR1 and CDR2 (germline): LGHNT, FRNRAP. V trimming: 1 base; J trimming: 7 bases; junction bases outside the gene matches: 18. CDR3 size: 19 residues. The CDR3 protein is CASGLDLRQGRPPDGELFF. For the CDR3, the DNA is TGTGCTAGTGGTTTGGACCTTCGACAGGGTAGGCCCCCAGACGGGGAGCTGTTTTTT. The whole variable domain, remainder taken from reference TRBV12-5 and TRBJ2-2, is DARVTQTPRHKVTEMGQEVTMRCQPILGHNTVFWYRQTMMQGLELLAYFRNRAPLDDSGMPKDRFSAEMPDATLATLKIQPSEPRDSAVYFCASGLDLRQGRPPDGELFFGEGSRLTVL.

The genes are TRBV18 and TRBJ1-1; 10 bases agree with TRBD1. This CDR3 contains 14 residues. Germline V gene data show CDR1 as KGHSH and CDR2 as LQKENI. Trimming cost V 3 bases and J 7 bases; bases outside gene matches: 5. The CDR3 DNA reads TGTGCCAGCTCACCGGGACAGGGGACCATTGAAGCTTTCTTT. Translated, it gives CASSPGQGTIEAFF. The whole variable domain, remainder taken from reference TRBV18 and TRBJ1-1, is NAGVMQNPRHLVRRRGQEARLRCSPMKGHSHVYWYRQLPEEGLKFMVYLQKENIIDESGMPKERFSAEFPKEGPSILRIQQVVRGDSAAYFCASSPGQGTIEAFFGQGTRLTVV.

The chain couples TRBV27 to TRBJ1-6; 9 bases fit TRBD1. V dropped 3 bases and J dropped 10; count of bases not matched to a gene: 7. Germline V gene lookup returns CDR1 MNHEY and CDR2 SMNVEV (reference sequence). This CDR3 is 15 amino acids long. The DNA of the CDR3 is TGTGCCAGCAGTTTTCTAACAGGGGGCACATCACCCCTCCACTTT. Protein sequence: CASSFLTGGTSPLHF.

The chain links TRBV6-5 to TRBJ2-5; 10 positions agree with TRBD2. V gave up 2 bases and J gave up 1 base; unmatched junction bases: 1. This CDR3 region has 15 residues. CDR1 is MNHEY and CDR2 is SVGAGI in the germline V gene. The CDR3, as DNA: TGTGCCAGCAGTTACGAGCGGGGGGGCCAAGAGACCCAGTACTTC. This translates into CASSYERGGQETQYF.

This rearrangement joins TRBV6-5 to TRBJ1-2; D call uncertain. Per germline, CDR1 MNHEY and CDR2 SVGAGI. The CDR3 spans 14 residues. Trimming pared 2 bases from V and 8 bases from J, leaving 15 bases between. This chain's CDR3 is CASSYAGSPLGYTF. Written as DNA, the CDR3 is TGTGCCAGCAGTTACGCCGGGTCCCCCCTGGGCTACACCTTC.

J is TRBJ1-2 and V is TRBV24-1; D not resolved. Trimming shortened V by 5 bases and J by 2 bases, and 14 bases separated the two germline ends. The germline V gene encodes CDR1 KGHDR and CDR2 SFDVKD. The CDR3 has 15 amino acids. The CDR3, as DNA: TGTGCCACCAGTGCCTCGACATCAGCCAACTATGGCTACACCTTC. Amino acids: CATSASTSANYGYTF.

This CDR3 is CASSPGTGNYGYTF. In DNA, the CDR3 is TGTGCCAGCAGTCCCGGGACAGGGAACTATGGCTACACCTTC. This chain uses TRBV28 with TRBJ1-2; TRBD1 aligns across 9 bases. The CDR3 is 14 residues long. With V trimmed by 5 bases and J by 2 bases, 3 bases remained unmatched. Germline V CDR1 and CDR2: MDHEN, SYDVKM.

This chain uses TRBV5-1 with TRBJ2-3; D gene ambiguous. V was trimmed by 0 bases and J by 2 bases, leaving 10 bases between them. Germline loops: CDR1 SGHRS, CDR2 YFSETQ. The CDR3 spans 15 residues. The CDR3 nucleotides are TGCGCCAGCAGCTTGGACTACCCTTTCACAGATACGCAGTATTTT. Translation gives CASSLDYPFTDTQYF.

The rearrangement joins TRBV5-4 to TRBJ2-7, with 7 bases that match TRBD1. Per germline, CDR1 SGHNT and CDR2 YYREEE (reference sequence). The CDR3 has 15 amino acids. The V and J ends lost 4 bases and 2 bases, in that order; junction bases with no gene match: 9. CDR3 nucleotides: TGTGCCAGCAGCAAAGACAGGGATAGACCCTACGAGCAGTACTTC. Translated, it gives CASSKDRDRPYEQYF.

This clone was recorded only once. The chain couples TRBV7-2 to TRBJ1-1; the D is unclear. The germline CDR1 and CDR2 sequences are SGHTA and FQGNSA. The germline V and J ends were trimmed by 4 bases and 5 bases, with 14 bases remaining between them. The CDR3 spans 14 residues. The CDR3: CASSWASSWTEAFF. The CDR3 coding sequence is TGTGCCAGCAGCTGGGCCTCGTCGTGGACTGAAGCTTTCTTT.

This clone was recorded only once. The chain is built from TRBV7-9 and TRBJ2-1; 10 bases agree with TRBD2. V gave up 3 bases and J gave up 9 bases; unmatched junction bases: 5. CDR3 length: 14 amino acids. CDR1 is SEHNR and CDR2 is FQNEAQ in the germline V gene (reference sequence). DNA for the CDR3: TGTGCCAGCAGCTTTCTAGCGGGAGTAGTTGAGCAGTTCTTC. Translating gives CASSFLAGVVEQFF.

This chain joins TRBV10-3 and TRBJ1-2; 9 nucleotides line up with TRBD1. The junction had 5 bases not matched to a gene; V was cut back by 6 bases and J by 6 bases. The CDR3 consists of 13 residues. The germline V gene has CDR1 ENHRY and CDR2 SYGVKD. The CDR3 region has the DNA TGTGCCATCAGCGACGGACAGGGGAATGGCTACACCTTC. This gives the protein CAISDGQGNGYTF.

This sequence joins TRBV7-9 and TRBJ2-7; D is possibly TRBD1 (5 bases). Germline values: CDR1 SEHNR, CDR2 FQNEAQ (reference sequence). V lost 5 bases and J lost 5, with 16 bases in between. The CDR3 sequence is 14 residues long. The chain's CDR3 is CASSRNQGKDEQYF. The CDR3 DNA follows: TGTGCCAGCAGCCGGAATCAGGGTAAGGACGAGCAGTACTTC. The full variable domain, rest sourced from reference TRBV7-9 and TRBJ2-7, is DTGVSQNPRHKITKRGQNVTFRCDPISEHNRLYWYRQTLGQGPEFLTYFQNEAQLEKSRLLSDRFSAERPKGSFSTLEIQRTEQGDSAMYLCASSRNQGKDEQYFGPGTRLTVT.

The chain joins TRBV11-3 to TRBJ1-2, with D perhaps TRBD1 (6 bases). The V end was cut by 4 bases, the J end by 8 bases, with 14 bases between. The CDR3 sequence is 13 residues long. Per the germline V gene, CDR1 is SGHNT and CDR2 is YENEEA. The CDR3 nucleotides are TGTGCCAGCAGCTCAACAGGGATCGGAGGCTACACCTTC. Translated, it gives CASSSTGIGGYTF.

This rearrangement joins TRBV30 to TRBJ1-5; D remains unclear. Trimming pared 0 bases from V and 0 bases from J, leaving 6 bases between. This CDR3 is 14 amino acids long. Germline lookup yields CDR1 GTSNPN and CDR2 SVGIG (reference sequence). This CDR3 reads CAWSVRYSNQPQHF. For the CDR3, the DNA is TGTGCCTGGAGTGTACGGTATAGCAATCAGCCCCAGCATTTT.

The chain is built from TRBV4-1 and TRBJ1-5; a possible D gene is TRBD1 (6 bases). The CDR3 consists of 17 residues. The germline gives CDR1 MGHRA, CDR2 YSYEKL. Trimming stripped 0 bases from V and 8 bases from J, with 20 bases between. The CDR3 sequence is CASSQDSVNRVFEPQHF. The CDR3 DNA sequence: TGCGCCAGCAGCCAAGATTCCGTTAACAGGGTATTCGAGCCCCAGCATTTT.